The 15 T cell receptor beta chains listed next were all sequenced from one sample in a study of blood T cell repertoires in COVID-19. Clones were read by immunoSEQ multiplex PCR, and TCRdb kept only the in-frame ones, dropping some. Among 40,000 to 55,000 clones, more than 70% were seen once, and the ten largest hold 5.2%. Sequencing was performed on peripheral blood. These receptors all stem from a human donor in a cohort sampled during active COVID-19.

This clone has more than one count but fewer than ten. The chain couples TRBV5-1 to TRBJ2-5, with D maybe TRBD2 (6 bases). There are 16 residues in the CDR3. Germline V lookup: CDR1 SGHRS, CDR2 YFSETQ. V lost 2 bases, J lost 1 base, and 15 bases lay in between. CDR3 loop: CASSFPERGTQETQYF. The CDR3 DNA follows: TGCGCCAGCAGCTTTCCAGAACGGGGGACCCAAGAGACCCAGTACTTC.

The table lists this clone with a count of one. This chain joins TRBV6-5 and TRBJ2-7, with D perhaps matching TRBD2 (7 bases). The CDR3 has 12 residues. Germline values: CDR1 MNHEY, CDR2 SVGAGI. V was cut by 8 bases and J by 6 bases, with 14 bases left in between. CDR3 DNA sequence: TGTGCCAGCGGGGAGGGGGGGGGCGAGCAGTACTTC. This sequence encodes CASGEGGGEQYF.

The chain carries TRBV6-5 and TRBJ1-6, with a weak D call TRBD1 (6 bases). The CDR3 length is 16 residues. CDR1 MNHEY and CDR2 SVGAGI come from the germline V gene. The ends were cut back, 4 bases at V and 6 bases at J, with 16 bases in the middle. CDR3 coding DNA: TGTGCCAGCAGTTCCACCGGGACATCTACTAATTCACCCCTCCACTTT. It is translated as CASSSTGTSTNSPLHF.

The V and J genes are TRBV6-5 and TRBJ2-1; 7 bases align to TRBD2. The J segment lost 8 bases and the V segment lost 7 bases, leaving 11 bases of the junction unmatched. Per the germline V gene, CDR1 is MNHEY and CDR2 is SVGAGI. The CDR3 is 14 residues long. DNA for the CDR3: TGTGCCAGCACCGCGGTAGTGGGAGGGGATGAGCAGTTCTTC. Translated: CASTAVVGGDEQFF.

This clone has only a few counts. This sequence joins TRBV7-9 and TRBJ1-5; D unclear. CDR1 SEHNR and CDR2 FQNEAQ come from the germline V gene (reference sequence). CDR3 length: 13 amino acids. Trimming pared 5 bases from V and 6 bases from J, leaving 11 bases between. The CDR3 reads CASSDKLGQPQHF. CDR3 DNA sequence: TGTGCCAGCAGCGACAAATTAGGTCAGCCCCAGCATTTT. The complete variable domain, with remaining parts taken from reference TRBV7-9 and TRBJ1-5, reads DTGVSQNPRHKITKRGQNVTFRCDPISEHNRLYWYRQTLGQGPEFLTYFQNEAQLEKSRLLSDRFSAERPKGSFSTLEIQRTEQGDSAMYLCASSDKLGQPQHFGDGTRLSIL.

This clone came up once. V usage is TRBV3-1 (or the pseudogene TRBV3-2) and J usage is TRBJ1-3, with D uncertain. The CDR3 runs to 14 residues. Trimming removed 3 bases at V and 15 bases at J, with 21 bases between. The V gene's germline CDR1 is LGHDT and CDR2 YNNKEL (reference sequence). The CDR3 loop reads CASSQAGAILPRYF. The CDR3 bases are TGTGCCAGCAGCCAGGCTGGAGCTATCCTCCCAAGATATTTT.

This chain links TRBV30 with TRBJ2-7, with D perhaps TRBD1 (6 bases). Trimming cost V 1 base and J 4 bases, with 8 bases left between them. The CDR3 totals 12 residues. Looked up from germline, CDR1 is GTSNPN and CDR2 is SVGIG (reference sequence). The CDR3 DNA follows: TGTGCCTGGAGTGAACAGGGTTACGAGCAGTACTTC. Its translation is CAWSEQGYEQYF.

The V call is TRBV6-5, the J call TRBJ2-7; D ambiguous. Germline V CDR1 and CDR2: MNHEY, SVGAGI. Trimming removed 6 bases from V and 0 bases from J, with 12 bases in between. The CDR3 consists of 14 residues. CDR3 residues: CASSHTPTSYEQYF. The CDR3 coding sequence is TGTGCCAGCAGCCACACCCCAACCTCCTACGAGCAGTACTTC.

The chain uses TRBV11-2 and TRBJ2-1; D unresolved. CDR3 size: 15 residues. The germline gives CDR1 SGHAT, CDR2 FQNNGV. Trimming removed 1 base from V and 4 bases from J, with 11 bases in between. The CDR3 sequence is CASSLVQSVYNEQFF. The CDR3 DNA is TGTGCCAGCAGCTTAGTACAATCCGTATACAATGAGCAGTTCTTC.

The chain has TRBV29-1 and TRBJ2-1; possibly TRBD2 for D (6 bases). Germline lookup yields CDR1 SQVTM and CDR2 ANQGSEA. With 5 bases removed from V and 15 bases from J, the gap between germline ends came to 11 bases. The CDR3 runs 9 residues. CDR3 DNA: TGCAGCGTTTCCGACGGGGGGTTCTTC. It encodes CSVSDGGFF.

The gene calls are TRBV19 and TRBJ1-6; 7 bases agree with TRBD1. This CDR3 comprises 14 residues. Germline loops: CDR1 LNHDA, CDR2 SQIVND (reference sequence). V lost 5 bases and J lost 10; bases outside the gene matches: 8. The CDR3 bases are TGTGCCAGTAGTGACAGGGCTTTAAACTCACCCCTCCACTTT. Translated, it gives CASSDRALNSPLHF. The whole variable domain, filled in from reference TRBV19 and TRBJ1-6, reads DGGITQSPKYLFRKEGQNVTLSCEQNLNHDAMYWYRQDPGQGLRLIYYSQIVNDFQKGDIAEGYSVSREKKESFPLTVTSAQKNPTAFYLCASSDRALNSPLHFGNGTRLTVT.

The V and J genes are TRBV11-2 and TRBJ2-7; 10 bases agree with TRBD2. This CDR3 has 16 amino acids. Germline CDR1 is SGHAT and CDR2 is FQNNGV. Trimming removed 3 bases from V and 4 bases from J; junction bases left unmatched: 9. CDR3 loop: CASSFWRTSGKYEQYF. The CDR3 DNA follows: TGTGCCAGCAGCTTTTGGAGGACTAGCGGAAAATACGAGCAGTACTTC.

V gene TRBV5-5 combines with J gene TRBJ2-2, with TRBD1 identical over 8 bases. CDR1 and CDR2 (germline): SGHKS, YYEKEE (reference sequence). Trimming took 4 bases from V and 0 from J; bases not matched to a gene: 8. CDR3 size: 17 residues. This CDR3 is CASSPWTGFANTGELFF. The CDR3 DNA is TGTGCCAGCAGCCCTTGGACAGGGTTCGCGAACACCGGGGAGCTGTTTTTT.

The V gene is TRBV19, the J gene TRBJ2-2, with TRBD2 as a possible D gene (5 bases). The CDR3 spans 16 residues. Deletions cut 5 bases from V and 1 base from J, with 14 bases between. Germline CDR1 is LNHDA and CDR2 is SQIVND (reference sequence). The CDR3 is CASSPRRIQNTGELFF. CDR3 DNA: TGTGCCAGTAGTCCCCGGAGGATCCAGAACACCGGGGAGCTGTTTTTT.

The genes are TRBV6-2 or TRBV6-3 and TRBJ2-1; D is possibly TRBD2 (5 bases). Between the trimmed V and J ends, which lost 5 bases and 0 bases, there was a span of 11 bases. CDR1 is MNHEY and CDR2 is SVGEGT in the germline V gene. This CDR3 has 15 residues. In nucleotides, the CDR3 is TGTGCCAGCAGTCCGGAGGACGGCTCCTACAATGAGCAGTTCTTC. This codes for CASSPEDGSYNEQFF.